This T cell receptor (beta chain) was observed in a study of tumor and adjacent non-tumor tissue in lung cancer. The germline V gene has CDR1 LGHNA and CDR2 YNFKEQ. The CDR3 is made up of 16 amino acids. The library came from three nested PCR rounds adapted from ARM-PCR protocols. TCRdb itself ran the multiplex PCR reads through MiXCR, one entry per CDR3 protein. The sample carries under 150,000 distinct CDR3 sequences, around 61% recorded once. No cell sorting was done before RNA was extracted from the tissue. The TCR sequence derives from a man aged 55 to 70 with small cell lung cancer. Sequencing was done on a sample of lung tumor tissue. The gene calls are TRBV4-2 and TRBJ2-1; possibly TRBD1 or TRBD2 for D (6 bases each). CDR3 nucleotides: TGTACCAACCAAGTTAACGGGGGCTTCTCCTACAATGAGCAGTTCTTC. Its protein is CTNQVNGGFSYNEQFF.